The present entry profiles one T cell receptor beta chain with its context. Which antigen it targets is not known. It has no much larger one-base neighbor in the sample; base qualities were not kept. The CDR1 and CDR2 encoded by the germline V gene are MNHNS and SASEGT. Cut back by 4 bases and 1 base, the V and J ends lie 7 bases apart. The CDR3, from cysteine to phenylalanine, totals 13 residues. Left in the record is the CDR3 DNA by itself, 39 bases read in frame from the first base. This sample is part of a study of T cells in localized non-small cell lung cancer (TCRdb year 2020). With regard to the full study: Comparing tumors with uninvolved tumor-adjacent lungs, the study looked at the T cell repertoires of over 200 patients with early-stage NSCLC. The mean age of the NSCLC patients was under 70 years, with 120 to 150 men and 85 to 110 women. All 220 or so NSCLC patients in the cohort were treatment-naive and had localized lung tumors that were resected. Overall results and qualifications from the work: A median of about 53 of the top 100 tumor clones were detected in paired uninvolved adjacent lung, and 25 to 35 of these tumor clones were also found among the top 100 clones of the paired uninvolved adjacent lung. The highest T cell clonality was observed in uninvolved tumor-adjacent lung, where clonality exceeded that of tumor, suggesting that antigenic responses were more focused in uninvolved tumor-adjacent lung. Because multi-region sequencing of the tumors was not done, intratumor heterogeneity could not be ruled out. Higher T cell density in blood was associated with longer overall survival, whereas higher clonality in adjacent lung was associated with shorter survival. Because the study design was exploratory, TCR variables were selected using unadjusted p-values without false-discovery rate correction.

At diagnosis, peripheral blood, uninvolved tumor-adjacent lung and tumor were collected and were preserved as a mix of fresh-frozen and FFPE material. For TCR repertoire profiling, blood samples were analyzed as peripheral blood mononuclear cells. The immunoSEQ Assay was used to sequence TCR beta CDR3 regions from DNA. The authors' pipeline ran thus. T cell density was computed as TCR beta template counts normalized to usable DNA estimated by amplifying housekeeping genes. Richness was estimated using the preseqR package, with extrapolation to 400,000 templates for PBMC samples and to 120,000 templates for tissue samples. Clonality was defined by subtracting Pielou's evenness from one. Tissue-enriched TCRs were identified through differential abundance testing performed on productive amino-acid clonotypes, with a minimum total count of 5 and an alpha of 0.1. The Jaccard Index and the Morisita Overlap Index were used to measure how much the repertoires overlapped between compartments. GLIPH clustered TCR beta CDR3s with public tetramer-defined viral CDR3s; viral motifs required at least three viral sequences plus V-gene enrichment. TCRdb stores this immuneACCESS table with in-frame sequences only. Part of the clones is absent; in the studies checked, under half of the shortfall reflects unresolved V genes, and no reason is known for the rest. V and J calls and clone size are as listed in that table; D and trimming were resolved from the DNA. The sample table lists about 20,000 clones, less than 90% of them with a count of one. The ten largest clones capture about 23% of the sample.

The sequence was collected from a man aged 35 to 69 with stage II squamous cell lung carcinoma. The sequences come from PBMCs, collected before any cancer treatment. Recombination connected TRBV6-1 to TRBJ1-1; confidence is insufficient to name the D gene. The CDR3 amino acid sequence is: CASSGRENTEAFF. The sequenced DNA is TGTGCCAGCAGTGGGCGGGAGAACACTGAAGCTTTCTTT.